This is a list of T cell receptor beta chains from one sample in a study of human T cells and chemical hapten exposure. Using its own MiXCR run on the RACE reads, TCRdb lists one record per CDR3 protein. Here the sample spans roughly 81,000 distinct CDR3 sequences, around 7.9% being singletons. The source was whole blood, collected in connection with sensitization to the hapten diphenylcyclopropenone (DPC). These receptors were taken from a man aged 35 to 55 with alopecia areata. Some clones in this sample may be carry-over from other donors' samples. Each CDR3 is given with its conserved first and last residue. A D gene is named only where the DNA matches it firmly. Clone size is stated in some rows and not others, as once, few, many or a class when expanded.

CDR3 DNA	CDR3 protein	V gene	clone size	J gene	D gene
TGTGCCACTAGCTGGCCGGGCAATGAGCAGTTCTTC	CATSWPGNEQFF	TRBV24-1	few	TRBJ2-1	.
TGTGCCAGCAGGATAGACAGGCCTAGCACAGATACGCAGTATTTT	CASRIDRPSTDTQYF	TRBV2	many	TRBJ2-3	.
TGCGCCAGCAGCTTGGCCACAGGGGTAAAGACCCAGTACTTC	CASSLATGVKTQYF	TRBV5-1	.	TRBJ2-5	TRBD1
TGTGCCAGCAGCTCCGGGGAGTCTAGCACAGATACGCAGTATTTT	CASSSGESSTDTQYF	TRBV5-8	few	TRBJ2-3	.
TGTGCCAGCAGTTACGTCGAAGCCTACGAGCAGTACTTC	CASSYVEAYEQYF	TRBV6-2/TRBV6-3	many	TRBJ2-7	.
TGTGCCAGCAGTGAAGGCCAGAGAGACACAGATACGCAGTATTTT	CASSEGQRDTDTQYF	TRBV25-1	few	TRBJ2-3	.
TGTGCCAGCACCGGTTCCGGGACAGTGAACACTGAAGCTTTCTTT	CASTGSGTVNTEAFF	TRBV28	many	TRBJ1-1	TRBD1
TGTGCCAGCACCACCAGGTATGGCAATCAGCCCCAGCATTTT	CASTTRYGNQPQHF	TRBV6-5	.	TRBJ1-5	.
TGTGCCAGCAGACTACAGGGGGCGGGTAGCAATCAGCCCCAGCATTTT	CASRLQGAGSNQPQHF	TRBV12-3/TRBV12-4	.	TRBJ1-5	TRBD1
TGTGCCAGCAACCCGAGCGGGGCGCCTAGGACTGAAGCTTTCTTT	CASNPSGAPRTEAFF	TRBV12-3/TRBV12-4	many	TRBJ1-1	.
TGTGCCAGCAGTTACGGGTGGGTAGCGTCCTACAATGAGCAGTTCTTC	CASSYGWVASYNEQFF	TRBV6-5	many	TRBJ2-1	.
TGTGCCAGCAGCCGTAGCAGGGGGAATGAGCAGTTCTTC	CASSRSRGNEQFF	TRBV11-2	.	TRBJ2-1	TRBD1
TGCGCCAGCAGCTTGGCGGCGGGAGGATACAATGAGCAGTTCTTC	CASSLAAGGYNEQFF	TRBV5-1	.	TRBJ2-1	TRBD2
TGTGCCAGCAGCTTAGAACAGTACGACACAGATACGCAGTATTTT	CASSLEQYDTDTQYF	TRBV7-2	.	TRBJ2-3	.
TGCGCCAGCAGTCCAGGGACTAGCGGTTCGGGCGAGCAGTACTTC	CASSPGTSGSGEQYF	TRBV23-1	many	TRBJ2-7	TRBD2
TGTGCCAGCAGTTTAGAAGGAAACACCATATATTTT	CASSLEGNTIYF	TRBV12-3/TRBV12-4	many	TRBJ1-3	.
TGCGCCAGCAGCTTGGCCGGGAACGCCGAAGAGACCCAGTACTTC	CASSLAGNAEETQYF	TRBV5-1	.	TRBJ2-5	.
TGTGCCAGCAGCGTGAGCGGGAGGGCCTTAAATGAGCAGTTCTTC	CASSVSGRALNEQFF	TRBV9	many	TRBJ2-1	TRBD2
TGTGCCAGCAGGAGTGGGCGCTTAGATGAGCAGTTCTTC	CASRSGRLDEQFF	TRBV28	.	TRBJ2-1	.
TGCAGCGCTCGGGCGAACAATGAGCAGTTCTTC	CSARANNEQFF	TRBV29-1	many	TRBJ2-1	.
TGTGCCAGCAGCTTAATGGTTGCGGTTTTGAATGAGCAGTTCTTC	CASSLMVAVLNEQFF	TRBV13	.	TRBJ2-1	.
TGTGCCAGCAGCCAAGCTCCGACAGGGGATCAGCCCCAGCATTTT	CASSQAPTGDQPQHF	TRBV4-2	many	TRBJ1-5	TRBD1
TGTGCCAGCAGCGAGAGCGGGACTTCTAAAGAGACCCAGTACTTC	CASSESGTSKETQYF	TRBV2	many	TRBJ2-5	TRBD2
TGTGCCATCAGGCCCGCAACTAATGAAAAACTGTTTTTT	CAIRPATNEKLFF	TRBV10-3	few	TRBJ1-4	.